This TCR beta chain came from a study of OX40 agonist ivuxolimab in advanced cancers. Study at large: The patients' treatment was ivuxolimab, an agonistic anti-OX40 (CD134) antibody. Every 2 weeks, ivuxolimab was infused into the patients intravenously at between 0.01 and 10 mg/kg.

V shed 5 bases, J shed 8 bases, and the junction held 7 bases outside the gene matches. Germline V gene sequence: CDR1 SEHNR, CDR2 FQNEAQ (reference sequence). The CDR3 runs 13 residues. A remark on this clone: The antigen remains unidentified.

Clones were read by immunoSEQ multiplex PCR, and TCRdb kept only the in-frame ones, dropping some. In the table there are about 38,000 clones, approximately 80% of which are singletons. Study-level findings and limits: Expanded clones were, on average, more numerous among CD8+ T cells than CD4+. At doses 0.1 to 3.0 mg/kg, CD4+ and CD8+ clones expanded.

The starting material was CD4+ or CD8+ T cells sorted from blood, obtained in a trial of the OX40 agonist ivuxolimab. This clonotype was sampled from an adult with an advanced solid tumor such as melanoma, head and neck, liver or kidney cancer. The rearrangement uses TRBV7-9 and TRBJ1-2; 8 bases are a match to TRBD1. CDR3: CASSRGQGEGYTF. CDR3 in DNA: TGTGCCAGCAGCCGAGGACAGGGTGAGGGCTACACCTTC.